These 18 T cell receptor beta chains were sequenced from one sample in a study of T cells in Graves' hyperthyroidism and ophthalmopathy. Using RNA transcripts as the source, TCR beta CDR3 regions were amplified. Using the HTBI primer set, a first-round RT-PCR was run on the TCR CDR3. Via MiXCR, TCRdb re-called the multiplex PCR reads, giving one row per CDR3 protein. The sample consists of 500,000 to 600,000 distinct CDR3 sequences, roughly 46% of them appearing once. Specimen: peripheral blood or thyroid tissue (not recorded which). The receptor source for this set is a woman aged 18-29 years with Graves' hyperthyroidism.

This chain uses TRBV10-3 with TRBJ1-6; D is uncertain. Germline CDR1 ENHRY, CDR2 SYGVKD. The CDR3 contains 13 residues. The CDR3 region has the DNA TGTGCTAGGGTATCCGACATTAATTCACCCCTCCACTTT. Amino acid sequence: CARVSDINSPLHF.

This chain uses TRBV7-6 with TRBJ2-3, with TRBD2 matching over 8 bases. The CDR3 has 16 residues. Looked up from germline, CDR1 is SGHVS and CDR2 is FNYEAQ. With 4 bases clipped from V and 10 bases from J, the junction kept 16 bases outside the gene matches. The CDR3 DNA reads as TGTGCCAGCAGCTCCGCACCGCCAACGGGACTAGGTGCGCAGTATTTT. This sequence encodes CASSSAPPTGLGAQYF.

CDR3: CSVVTVWGEKLFF. The CDR3 DNA is TGCAGCGTTGTTACGGTCTGGGGTGAAAAACTGTTTTTT. The chain uses TRBV29-1 and TRBJ1-4, with D unresolved. Trimming shortened V by 4 bases and J by 7 bases, and 13 bases separated the two germline ends. CDR3 length: 13 amino acids. Germline assignment: CDR1 SQVTM and CDR2 ANQGSEA.

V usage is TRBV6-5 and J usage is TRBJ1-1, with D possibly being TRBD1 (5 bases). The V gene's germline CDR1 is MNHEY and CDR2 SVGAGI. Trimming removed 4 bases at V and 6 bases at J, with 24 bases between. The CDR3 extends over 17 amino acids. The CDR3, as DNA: TGTGCCAGCAGTTCTAGCCCACTAAGACGGGGGTTGGCTGAAGCTTTCTTT. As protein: CASSSSPLRRGLAEAFF.

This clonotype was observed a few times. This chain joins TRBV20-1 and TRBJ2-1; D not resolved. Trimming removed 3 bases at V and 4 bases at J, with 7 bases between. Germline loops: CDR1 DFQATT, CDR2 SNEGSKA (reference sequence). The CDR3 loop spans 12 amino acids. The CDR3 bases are TGCAGTGCTAGGAGGCAATACAATGAGCAGTTCTTC. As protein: CSARRQYNEQFF.

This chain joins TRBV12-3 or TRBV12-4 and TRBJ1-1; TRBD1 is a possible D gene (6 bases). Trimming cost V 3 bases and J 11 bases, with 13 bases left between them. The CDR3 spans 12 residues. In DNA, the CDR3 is TGTGCCAGCAGTTTTAGGGGGGACCGGGCTTTCTTT. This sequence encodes CASSFRGDRAFF.

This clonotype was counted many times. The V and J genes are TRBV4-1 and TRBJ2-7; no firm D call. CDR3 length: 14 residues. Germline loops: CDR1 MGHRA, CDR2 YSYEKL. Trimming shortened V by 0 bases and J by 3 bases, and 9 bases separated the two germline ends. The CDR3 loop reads CASSQESAGYEQYF. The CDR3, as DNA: TGCGCCAGCAGCCAAGAATCAGCCGGCTACGAGCAGTACTTC.

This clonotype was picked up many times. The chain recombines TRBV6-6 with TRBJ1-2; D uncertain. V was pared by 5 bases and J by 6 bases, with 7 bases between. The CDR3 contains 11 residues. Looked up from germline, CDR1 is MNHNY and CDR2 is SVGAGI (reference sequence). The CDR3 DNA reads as TGTGCCAGCAGTCCCGGAAATGGCTACACCTTC. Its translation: CASSPGNGYTF.

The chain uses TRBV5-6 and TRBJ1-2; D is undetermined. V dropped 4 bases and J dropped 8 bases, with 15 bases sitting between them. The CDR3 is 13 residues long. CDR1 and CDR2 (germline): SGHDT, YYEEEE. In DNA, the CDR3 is TGTGCCAGCAGCCCGGCGAGCTCTCACGGCTACACCTTC. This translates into CASSPASSHGYTF.

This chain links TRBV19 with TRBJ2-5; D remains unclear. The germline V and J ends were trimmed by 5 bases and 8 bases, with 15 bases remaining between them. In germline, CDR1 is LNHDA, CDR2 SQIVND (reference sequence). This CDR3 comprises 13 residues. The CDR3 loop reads CASSPNVGSTQYF. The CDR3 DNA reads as TGTGCCAGTAGTCCTAACGTGGGGTCCACCCAGTACTTC.

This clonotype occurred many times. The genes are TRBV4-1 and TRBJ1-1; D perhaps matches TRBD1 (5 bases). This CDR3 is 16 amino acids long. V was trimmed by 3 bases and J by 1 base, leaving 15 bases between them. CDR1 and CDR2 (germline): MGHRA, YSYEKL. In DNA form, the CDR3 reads TGCGCCAGCAGCCACCGCATGGGACTTGGGAACACTGAAGCTTTCTTT. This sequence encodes CASSHRMGLGNTEAFF.

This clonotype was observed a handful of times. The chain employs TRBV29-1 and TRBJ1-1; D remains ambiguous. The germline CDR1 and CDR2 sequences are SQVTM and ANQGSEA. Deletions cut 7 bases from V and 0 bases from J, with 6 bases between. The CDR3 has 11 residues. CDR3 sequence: CSGRVNTEAFF. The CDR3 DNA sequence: TGCAGCGGGAGGGTGAACACTGAAGCTTTCTTT.

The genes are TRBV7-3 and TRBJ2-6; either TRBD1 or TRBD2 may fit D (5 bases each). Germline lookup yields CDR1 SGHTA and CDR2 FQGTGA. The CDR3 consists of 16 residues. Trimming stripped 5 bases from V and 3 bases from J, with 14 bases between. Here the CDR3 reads CASSPRGEVGANVLTF. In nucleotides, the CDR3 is TGTGCCAGCAGCCCCCGGGGCGAAGTTGGGGCCAACGTCCTGACTTTC.

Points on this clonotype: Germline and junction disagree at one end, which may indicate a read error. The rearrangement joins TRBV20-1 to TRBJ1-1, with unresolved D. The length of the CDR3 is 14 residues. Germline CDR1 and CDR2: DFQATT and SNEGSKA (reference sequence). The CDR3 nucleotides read TGCAGTGCTAGAAGAGGCGGACCGGGCGCTGAAGCTTCCTTT. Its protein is CSARRGGPGAEASF.

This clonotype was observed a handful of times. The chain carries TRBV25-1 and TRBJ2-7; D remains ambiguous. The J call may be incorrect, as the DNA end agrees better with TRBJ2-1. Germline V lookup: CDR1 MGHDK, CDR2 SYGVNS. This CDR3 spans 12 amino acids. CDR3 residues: CASSARFDEQFF. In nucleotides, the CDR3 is TGTGCCAGCAGTGCTAGATTCGATGAGCAGTTCTTC.

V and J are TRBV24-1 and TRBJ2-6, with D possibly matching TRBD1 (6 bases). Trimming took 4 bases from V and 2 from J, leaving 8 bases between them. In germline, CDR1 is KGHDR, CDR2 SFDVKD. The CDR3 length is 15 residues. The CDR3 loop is CATSEGAAGANVLTF. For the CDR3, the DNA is TGTGCCACCAGTGAGGGGGCGGCTGGGGCCAACGTCCTGACTTTC.

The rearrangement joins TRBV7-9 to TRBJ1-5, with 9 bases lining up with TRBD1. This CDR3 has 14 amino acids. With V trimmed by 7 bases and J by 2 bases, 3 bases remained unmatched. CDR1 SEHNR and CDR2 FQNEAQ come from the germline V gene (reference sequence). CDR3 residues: CASNTGGGNQPQHF. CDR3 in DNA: TGTGCCAGCAATACAGGGGGCGGCAATCAGCCCCAGCATTTT.

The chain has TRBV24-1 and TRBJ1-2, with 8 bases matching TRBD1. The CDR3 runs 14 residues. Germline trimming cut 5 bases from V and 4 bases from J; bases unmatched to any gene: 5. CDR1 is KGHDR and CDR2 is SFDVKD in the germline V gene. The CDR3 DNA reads TGTGCCACCAGTGCCACAACAGGGGGCTATGGCTACACCTTC. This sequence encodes CATSATTGGYGYTF.